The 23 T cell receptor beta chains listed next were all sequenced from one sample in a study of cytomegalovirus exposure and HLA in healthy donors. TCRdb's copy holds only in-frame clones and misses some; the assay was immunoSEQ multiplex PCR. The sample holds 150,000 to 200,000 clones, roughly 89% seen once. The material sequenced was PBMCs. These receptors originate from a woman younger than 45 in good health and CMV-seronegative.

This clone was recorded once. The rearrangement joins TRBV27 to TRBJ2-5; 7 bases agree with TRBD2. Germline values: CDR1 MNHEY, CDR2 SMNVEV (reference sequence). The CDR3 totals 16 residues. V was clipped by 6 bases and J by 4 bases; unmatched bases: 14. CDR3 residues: CASRRMGGGNRETQYF. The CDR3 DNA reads TGTGCCAGCAGACGTATGGGCGGGGGAAATCGAGAGACCCAGTACTTC.

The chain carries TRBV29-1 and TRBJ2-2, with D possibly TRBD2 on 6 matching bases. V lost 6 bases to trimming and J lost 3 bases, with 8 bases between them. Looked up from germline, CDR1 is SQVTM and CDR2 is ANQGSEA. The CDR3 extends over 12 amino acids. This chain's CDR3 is CSVRGYTGELFF. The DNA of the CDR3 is TGCAGCGTACGGGGGTACACCGGGGAGCTGTTTTTT.

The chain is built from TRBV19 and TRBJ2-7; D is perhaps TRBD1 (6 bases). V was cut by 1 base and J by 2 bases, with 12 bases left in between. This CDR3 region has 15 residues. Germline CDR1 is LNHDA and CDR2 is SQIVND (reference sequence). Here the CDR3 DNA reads TGTGCCAGTAGTATAGGGACAGACTCTCCCTACGAGCAGTACTTC. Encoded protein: CASSIGTDSPYEQYF.

The CDR3 nucleotides read TGTGCCAGCAGTGAGGGGACAGCTTACAATGAGCAGTTCTTC. Translation: CASSEGTAYNEQFF. The V call is TRBV13, the J call TRBJ2-1; TRBD1 agrees at 7 bases. This CDR3 has 14 amino acids. With 6 bases clipped from V and 4 bases from J, the junction kept 6 bases outside the gene matches. Germline assignment: CDR1 PRHDT and CDR2 FYEKMQ (reference sequence).

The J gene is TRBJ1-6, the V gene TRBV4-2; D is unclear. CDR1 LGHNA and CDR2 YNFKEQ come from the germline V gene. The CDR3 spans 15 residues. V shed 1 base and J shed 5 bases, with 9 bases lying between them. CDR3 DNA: TGTGCCAGCAGCCAAGGAGTGGTGAATAATTCACCCCTCCACTTT. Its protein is CASSQGVVNNSPLHF.

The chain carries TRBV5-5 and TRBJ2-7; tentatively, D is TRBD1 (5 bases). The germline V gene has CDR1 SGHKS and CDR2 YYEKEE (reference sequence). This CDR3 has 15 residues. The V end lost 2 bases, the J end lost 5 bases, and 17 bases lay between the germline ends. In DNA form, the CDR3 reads TGTGCCAGCAGCTTACTGACAGCCACCCTCAACGAGCAGTACTTC. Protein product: CASSLLTATLNEQYF.

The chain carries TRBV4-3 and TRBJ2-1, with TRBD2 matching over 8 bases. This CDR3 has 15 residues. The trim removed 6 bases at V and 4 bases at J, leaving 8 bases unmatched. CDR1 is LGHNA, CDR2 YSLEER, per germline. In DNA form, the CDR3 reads TGCGCCAGCAGTCACGGGCGGGGGGCGTACAATGAGCAGTTCTTC. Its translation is CASSHGRGAYNEQFF.

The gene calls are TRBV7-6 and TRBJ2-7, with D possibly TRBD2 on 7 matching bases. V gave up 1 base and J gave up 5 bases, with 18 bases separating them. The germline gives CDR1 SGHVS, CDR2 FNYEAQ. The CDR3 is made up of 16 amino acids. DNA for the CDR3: TGTGCCAGCAGCTTAGGTTCTGCGGGGGCGAAGGACGAGCAGTACTTC. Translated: CASSLGSAGAKDEQYF.

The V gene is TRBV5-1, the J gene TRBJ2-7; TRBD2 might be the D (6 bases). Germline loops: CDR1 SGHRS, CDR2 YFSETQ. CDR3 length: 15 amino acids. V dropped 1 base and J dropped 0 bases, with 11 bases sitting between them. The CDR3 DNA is TGCGCCAGCAGCTTGACGGGGGACCTCTCCTACGAGCAGTACTTC. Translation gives CASSLTGDLSYEQYF. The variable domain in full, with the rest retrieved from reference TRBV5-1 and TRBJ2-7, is KAGVTQTPRYLIKTRGQQVTLSCSPISGHRSVSWYQQTPGQGLQFLFEYFSETQRNKGNFPGRFSGRQFSNSRSEMNVSTLELGDSALYLCASSLTGDLSYEQYFGPGTRLTVT.

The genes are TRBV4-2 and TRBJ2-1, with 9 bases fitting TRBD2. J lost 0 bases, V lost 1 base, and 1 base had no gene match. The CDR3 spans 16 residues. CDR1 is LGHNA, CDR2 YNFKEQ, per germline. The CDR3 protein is CASSQAAGGSYNEQFF. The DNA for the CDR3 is TGTGCCAGCAGCCAAGCAGCGGGGGGCTCCTACAATGAGCAGTTCTTC.

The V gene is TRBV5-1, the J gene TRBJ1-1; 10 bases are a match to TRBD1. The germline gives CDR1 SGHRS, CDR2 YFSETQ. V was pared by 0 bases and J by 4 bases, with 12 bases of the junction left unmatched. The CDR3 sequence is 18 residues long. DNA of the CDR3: TGCGCCAGCAGCTTGGCCCGGACAGGGGGTGAAGCGGGCACTGAAGCTTTCTTT. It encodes CASSLARTGGEAGTEAFF.

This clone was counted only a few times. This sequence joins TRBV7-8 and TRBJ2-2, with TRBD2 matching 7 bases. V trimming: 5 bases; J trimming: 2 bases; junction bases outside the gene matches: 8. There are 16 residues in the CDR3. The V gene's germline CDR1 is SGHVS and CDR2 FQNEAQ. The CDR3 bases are TGTGCCAGCAGCACGTCAGCGGGGCGAAACACCGGGGAGCTGTTTTTT. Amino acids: CASSTSAGRNTGELFF. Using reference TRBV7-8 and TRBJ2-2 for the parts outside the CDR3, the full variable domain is GAGVSQSPRYKVAKRGQDVALRCDPISGHVSLFWYQQALGQGPEFLTYFQNEAQLDKSGLPSDRFFAERPEGSVSTLKIQRTQQEDSAVYLCASSTSAGRNTGELFFGEGSRLTVL.

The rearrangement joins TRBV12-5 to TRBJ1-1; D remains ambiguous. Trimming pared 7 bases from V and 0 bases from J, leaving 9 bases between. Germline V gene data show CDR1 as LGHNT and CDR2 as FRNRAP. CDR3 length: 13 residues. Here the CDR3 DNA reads TGTGCTAGTGTCGGGTTTATGAACACTGAAGCTTTCTTT. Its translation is CASVGFMNTEAFF.

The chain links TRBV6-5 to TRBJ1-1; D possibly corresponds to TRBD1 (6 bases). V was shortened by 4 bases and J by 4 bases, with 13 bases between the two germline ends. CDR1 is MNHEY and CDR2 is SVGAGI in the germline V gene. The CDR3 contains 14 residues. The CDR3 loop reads CASSWTLDSTEAFF. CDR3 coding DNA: TGTGCCAGCAGTTGGACCCTGGACAGCACTGAAGCTTTCTTT.

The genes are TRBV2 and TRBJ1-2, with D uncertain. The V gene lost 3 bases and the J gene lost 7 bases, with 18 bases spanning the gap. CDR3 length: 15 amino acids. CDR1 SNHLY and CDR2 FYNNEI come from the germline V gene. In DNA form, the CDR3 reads TGTGCCAGCAGTGACTCACGGGTGCGGTCTTCTGGCTACACCTTC. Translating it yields CASSDSRVRSSGYTF.

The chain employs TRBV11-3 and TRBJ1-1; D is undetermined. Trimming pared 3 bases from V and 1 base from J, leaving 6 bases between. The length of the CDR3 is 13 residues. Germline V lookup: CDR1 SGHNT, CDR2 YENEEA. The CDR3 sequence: CASSFGENTEAFF. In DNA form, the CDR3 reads TGTGCCAGCAGCTTCGGGGAGAACACTGAAGCTTTCTTT.

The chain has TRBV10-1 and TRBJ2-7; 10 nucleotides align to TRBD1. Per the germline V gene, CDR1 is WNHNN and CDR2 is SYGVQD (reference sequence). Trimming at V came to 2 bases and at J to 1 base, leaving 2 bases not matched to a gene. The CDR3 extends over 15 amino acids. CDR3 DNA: TGCGCCAGCAGTGAGGGACAGGGGGTGTCCTACGAGCAGTACTTC. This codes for CASSEGQGVSYEQYF.

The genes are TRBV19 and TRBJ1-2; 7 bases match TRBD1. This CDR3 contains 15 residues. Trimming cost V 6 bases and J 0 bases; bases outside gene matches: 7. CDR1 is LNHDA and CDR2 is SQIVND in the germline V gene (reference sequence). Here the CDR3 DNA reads TGTGCCAGTAGCATCGCGACAGGGACTAACTATGGCTACACCTTC. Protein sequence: CASSIATGTNYGYTF.

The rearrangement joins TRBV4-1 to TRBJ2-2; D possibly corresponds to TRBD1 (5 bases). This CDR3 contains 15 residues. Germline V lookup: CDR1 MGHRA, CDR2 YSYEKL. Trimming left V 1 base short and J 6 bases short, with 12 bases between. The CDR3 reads CASSQVQGVAGELFF. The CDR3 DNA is TGCGCCAGCAGCCAAGTGCAGGGTGTGGCCGGGGAGCTGTTTTTT.

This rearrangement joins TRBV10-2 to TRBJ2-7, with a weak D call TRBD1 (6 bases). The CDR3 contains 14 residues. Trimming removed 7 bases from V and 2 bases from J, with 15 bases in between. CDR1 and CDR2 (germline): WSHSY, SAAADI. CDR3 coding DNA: TGCGCCAGCAAGAACAGGGAAAAGGCCTACGAGCAGTACTTC. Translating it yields CASKNREKAYEQYF.

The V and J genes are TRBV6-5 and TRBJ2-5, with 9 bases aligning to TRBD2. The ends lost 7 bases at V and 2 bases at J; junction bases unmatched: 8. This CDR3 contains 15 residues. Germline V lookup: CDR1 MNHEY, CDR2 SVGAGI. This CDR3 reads CASKVAGVSQETQYF. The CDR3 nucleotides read TGTGCCAGCAAGGTAGCGGGGGTTTCTCAAGAGACCCAGTACTTC.

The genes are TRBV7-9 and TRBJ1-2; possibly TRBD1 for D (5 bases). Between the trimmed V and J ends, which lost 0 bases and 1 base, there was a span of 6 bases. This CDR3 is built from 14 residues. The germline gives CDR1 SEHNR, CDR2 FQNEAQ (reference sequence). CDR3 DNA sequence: TGTGCCAGCAGCTTAGCCGGGGGTAACTATGGCTACACCTTC. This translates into CASSLAGGNYGYTF.

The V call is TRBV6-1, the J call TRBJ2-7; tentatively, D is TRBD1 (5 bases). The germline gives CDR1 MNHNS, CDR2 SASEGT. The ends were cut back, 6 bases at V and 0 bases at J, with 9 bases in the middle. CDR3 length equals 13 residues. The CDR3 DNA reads TGTGCCAGCAGGCTGACAGTCTCCTACGAGCAGTACTTC. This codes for CASRLTVSYEQYF.